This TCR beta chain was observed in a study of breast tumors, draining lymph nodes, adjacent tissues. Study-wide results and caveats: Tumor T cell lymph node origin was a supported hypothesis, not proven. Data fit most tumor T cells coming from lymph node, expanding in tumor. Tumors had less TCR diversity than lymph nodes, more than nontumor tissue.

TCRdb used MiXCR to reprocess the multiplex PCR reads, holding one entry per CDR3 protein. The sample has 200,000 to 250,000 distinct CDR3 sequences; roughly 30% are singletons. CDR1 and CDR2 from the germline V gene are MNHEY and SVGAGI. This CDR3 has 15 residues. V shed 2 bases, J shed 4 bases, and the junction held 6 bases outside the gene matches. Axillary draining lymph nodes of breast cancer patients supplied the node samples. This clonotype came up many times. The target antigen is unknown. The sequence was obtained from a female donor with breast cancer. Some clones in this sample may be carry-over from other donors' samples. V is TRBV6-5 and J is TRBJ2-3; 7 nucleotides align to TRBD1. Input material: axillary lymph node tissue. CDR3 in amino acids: CASSYRGRLADTQYF. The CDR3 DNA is TGTGCCAGCAGTTACAGGGGGCGGTTGGCAGATACGCAGTATTTT.